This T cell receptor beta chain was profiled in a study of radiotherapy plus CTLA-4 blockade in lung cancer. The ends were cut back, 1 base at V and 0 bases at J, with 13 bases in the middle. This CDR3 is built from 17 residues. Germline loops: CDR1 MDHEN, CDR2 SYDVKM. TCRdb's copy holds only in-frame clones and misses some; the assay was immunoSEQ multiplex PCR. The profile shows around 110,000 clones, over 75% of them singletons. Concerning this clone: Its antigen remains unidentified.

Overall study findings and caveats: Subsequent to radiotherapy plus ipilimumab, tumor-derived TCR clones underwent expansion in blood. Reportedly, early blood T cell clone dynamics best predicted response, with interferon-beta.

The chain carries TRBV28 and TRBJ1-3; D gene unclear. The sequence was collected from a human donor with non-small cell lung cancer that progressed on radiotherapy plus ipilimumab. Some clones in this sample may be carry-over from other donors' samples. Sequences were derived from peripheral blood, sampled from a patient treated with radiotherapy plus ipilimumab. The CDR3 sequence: CASSLYAPRASGNTIYF. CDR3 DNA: TGTGCCAGCAGTTTATATGCACCCAGAGCCTCTGGAAACACCATATATTTT.